This T cell receptor (beta chain) was profiled in a study of T cells after somatic rescue of genetic block. Only in-frame clones appear in the TCRdb table, and some are missing; sequencing was by immunoSEQ multiplex PCR. This table holds tens of thousands of clones, under 95% found once. This CDR3 comprises 14 residues. Germline CDR1 is SNHLY and CDR2 is FYNNEI. Trimming shortened V by 0 bases and J by 1 base, and 7 bases separated the two germline ends. This chain joins TRBV2 and TRBJ2-7; D ambiguous. The receptor was derived from a man aged 40-50 years. The material sequenced was peripheral blood mononuclear cells (PBMCs). The CDR3 is CASSEALGSYEQYF. CDR3 DNA sequence: TGTGCCAGCAGTGAAGCGCTGGGTTCCTACGAGCAGTACTTC.